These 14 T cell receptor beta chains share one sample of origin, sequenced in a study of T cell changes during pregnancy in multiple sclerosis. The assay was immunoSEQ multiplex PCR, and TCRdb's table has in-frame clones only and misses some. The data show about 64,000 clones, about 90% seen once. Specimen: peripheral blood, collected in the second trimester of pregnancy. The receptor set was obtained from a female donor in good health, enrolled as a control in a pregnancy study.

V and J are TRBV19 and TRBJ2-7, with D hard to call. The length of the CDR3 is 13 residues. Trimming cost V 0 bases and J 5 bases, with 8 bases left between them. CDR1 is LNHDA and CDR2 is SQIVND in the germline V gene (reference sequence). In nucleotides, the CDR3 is TGTGCCAGTAGTATAGATCTTGAGGACGAGCAGTACTTC. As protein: CASSIDLEDEQYF.

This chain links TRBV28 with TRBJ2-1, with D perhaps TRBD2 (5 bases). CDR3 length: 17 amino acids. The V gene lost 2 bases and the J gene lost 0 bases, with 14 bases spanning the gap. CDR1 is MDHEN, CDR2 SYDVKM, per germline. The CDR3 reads CASSLPRAFTSYNEQFF. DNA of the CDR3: TGTGCCAGCAGTTTACCGAGGGCATTCACCTCCTACAATGAGCAGTTCTTC. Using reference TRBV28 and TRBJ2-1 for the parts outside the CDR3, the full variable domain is DVKVTQSSRYLVKRTGEKVFLECVQDMDHENMFWYRQDPGLGLRLIYFSYDVKMKEKGDIPEGYSVSREKKERFSLILESASTNQTSMYLCASSLPRAFTSYNEQFFGPGTRLTVL.

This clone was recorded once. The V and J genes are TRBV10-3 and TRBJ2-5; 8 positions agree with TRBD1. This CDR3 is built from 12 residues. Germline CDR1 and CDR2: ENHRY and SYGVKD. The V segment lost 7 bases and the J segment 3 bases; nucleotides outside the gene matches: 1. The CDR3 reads CAIKDREETQYF. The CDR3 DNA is TGTGCCATCAAGGACAGGGAAGAGACCCAGTACTTC.

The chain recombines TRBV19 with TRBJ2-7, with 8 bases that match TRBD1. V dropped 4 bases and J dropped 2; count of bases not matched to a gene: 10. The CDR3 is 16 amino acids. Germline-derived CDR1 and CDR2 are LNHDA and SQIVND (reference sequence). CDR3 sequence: CASSTSHRDRTYEQYF. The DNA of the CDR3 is TGTGCCAGTAGTACATCCCACCGGGACAGGACCTACGAGCAGTACTTC.

Here the CDR3 reads CAISESGQGSTGELFF. The CDR3, as DNA: TGTGCCATCAGTGAGTCGGGACAGGGAAGCACCGGGGAGCTGTTTTTT. J is TRBJ2-2 and V is TRBV10-3, with 9 bases that match TRBD1. Per the germline V gene, CDR1 is ENHRY and CDR2 is SYGVKD. With 0 bases clipped from V and 4 bases from J, the junction kept 3 bases outside the gene matches. This CDR3 region has 16 residues.

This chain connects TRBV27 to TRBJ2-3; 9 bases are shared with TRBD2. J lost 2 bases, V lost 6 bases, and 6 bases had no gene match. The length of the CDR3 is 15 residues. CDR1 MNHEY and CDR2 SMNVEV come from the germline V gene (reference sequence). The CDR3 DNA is TGTGCCAGCAGCCCGGGACTAGCAGTCACAGATACGCAGTATTTT. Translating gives CASSPGLAVTDTQYF.

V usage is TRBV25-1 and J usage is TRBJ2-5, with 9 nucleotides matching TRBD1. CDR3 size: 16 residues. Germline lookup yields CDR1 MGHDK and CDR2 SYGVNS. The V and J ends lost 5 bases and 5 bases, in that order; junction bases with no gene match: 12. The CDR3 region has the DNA TGTGCCAGCAGTTTGGGGACAGGGCCCCCTGGGGAGACCCAGTACTTC. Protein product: CASSLGTGPPGETQYF.

The CDR3 spells CASSHRGRYYGYTF. CDR3 sequence (DNA): TGTGCCAGCAGCCACAGGGGGCGATACTATGGCTACACCTTC. This chain connects TRBV28 to TRBJ1-2; 9 bases fit TRBD1. Trimming cost V 6 bases and J 3 bases; bases outside gene matches: 5. CDR1 and CDR2 (germline): MDHEN, SYDVKM. This CDR3 comprises 14 residues.

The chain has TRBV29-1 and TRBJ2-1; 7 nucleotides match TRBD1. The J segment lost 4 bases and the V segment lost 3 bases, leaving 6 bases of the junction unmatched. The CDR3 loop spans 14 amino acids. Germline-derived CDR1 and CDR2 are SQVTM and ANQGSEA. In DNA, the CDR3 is TGCAGCGTTGATCGAGGGGGCGGGTACAATGAGCAGTTCTTC. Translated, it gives CSVDRGGGYNEQFF.

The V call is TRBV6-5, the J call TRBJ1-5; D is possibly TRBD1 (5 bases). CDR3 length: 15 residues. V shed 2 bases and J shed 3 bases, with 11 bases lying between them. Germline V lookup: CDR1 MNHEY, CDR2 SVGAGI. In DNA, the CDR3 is TGTGCCAGCAGTTACGCGGGGACCAACAATCAGCCCCAGCATTTT. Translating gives CASSYAGTNNQPQHF.

The CDR3 protein is CASSPGRGRGVYSNQPQHF. The CDR3 nucleotides read TGTGCCAGCAGCCCAGGAAGGGGGCGGGGGGTTTATAGCAATCAGCCCCAGCATTTT. This chain joins TRBV7-8 and TRBJ1-5, with TRBD1 matching 7 bases. This CDR3 has 19 residues. Germline CDR1 and CDR2: SGHVS and FQNEAQ. V was clipped by 5 bases and J by 0 bases; unmatched bases: 16.

In nucleotides, the CDR3 is TGTGCCAGCAGCGTCCTAGCGGGGGGGTACAATGAGCAGTTCTTC. This sequence encodes CASSVLAGGYNEQFF. The V call is TRBV9, the J call TRBJ2-1; TRBD2 matches at 12 bases. CDR3 length equals 15 residues. The germline gives CDR1 SGDLS, CDR2 YYNGEE. V dropped 2 bases and J dropped 4; count of bases not matched to a gene: 1.

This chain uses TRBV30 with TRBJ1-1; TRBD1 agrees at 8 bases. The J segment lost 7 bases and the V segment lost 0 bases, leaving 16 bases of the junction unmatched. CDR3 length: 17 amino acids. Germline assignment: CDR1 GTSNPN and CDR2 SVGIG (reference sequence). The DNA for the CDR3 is TGTGCCTGGAGTGTATATCCCCCGGACAGGGAAGGTAATGAAGCTTTCTTT. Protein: CAWSVYPPDREGNEAFF.

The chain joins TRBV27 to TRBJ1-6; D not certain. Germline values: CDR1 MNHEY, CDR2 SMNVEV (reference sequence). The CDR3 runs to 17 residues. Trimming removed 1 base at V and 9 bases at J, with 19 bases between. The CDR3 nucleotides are TGTGCCAGCAGTTTATACGGGCCGGGATCCCTCGCTTCACCCCTCCACTTT. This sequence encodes CASSLYGPGSLASPLHF.